The clone carrying this T cell receptor (beta chain) was seen once. Original data processing: Nucleated cell counts were estimated from reference gene primer amplification. This table comes from immunoSEQ multiplex PCR, and its TCRdb copy is limited to in-frame clones, with some not included. V and J calls and clone size are given by that table; D and trimming were obtained from the DNA. The sample holds about 240,000 clones, approximately 83% seen once. Germline loops: CDR1 SGDLS, CDR2 YYNGEE. This CDR3 comprises 17 residues. V lost 0 bases and J lost 6, with 16 bases in between. This sample is part of a study of blood T cell repertoires in COVID-19. Study background: Whether acute or convalescent, the COVID-19 samples came from the United States, Italy and Spain. PBMCs, B-cell-depleted T cells, or T cells provided the cDNA or gDNA that made up the material.

This TCR came from a woman aged 80 or older with acute or convalescent COVID-19. The sample comprised peripheral blood. The chain carries TRBV9 and TRBJ1-6, with D perhaps TRBD1 (6 bases). The CDR3 sequence: CASSVADRPPGNSPLHF. CDR3 nucleotides: TGTGCCAGCAGCGTAGCTGACAGGCCCCCGGGTAATTCACCCCTCCACTTT.